One sample yielded the 17 T cell receptor beta chains listed below, sequenced in a study of identical twins. A single record per CDR3 protein comes from TCRdb applying MiXCR to the 5' RACE reads. The data show around 530,000 distinct CDR3 sequences, nearly 15% seen once. The same sample was also used in a study of yellow fever vaccine responses in identical twins.

Material: CD4+ T cells sorted from blood. All receptors derive from a young woman in good health.

The rearrangement links TRBV2 to TRBJ1-4; D unresolved. The germline V and J ends were trimmed by 3 bases and 7 bases, with 15 bases remaining between them. The germline V gene has CDR1 SNHLY and CDR2 FYNNEI. The CDR3 consists of 15 residues. The CDR3, as DNA: TGTGCCAGCAGTGATGTCCAGGCCGGCGGTGAAAAACTGTTTTTT. This encodes CASSDVQAGGEKLFF.

The chain recombines TRBV10-3 with TRBJ2-1; 11 nucleotides agree with TRBD2. CDR1 is ENHRY and CDR2 is SYGVKD in the germline V gene. V lost 3 bases, J lost 9 bases, and 7 bases stayed unmatched. The CDR3 is 15 amino acids. In DNA, the CDR3 is TGTGCCATCAGTGATCTAGCGGGGGGCCGGAGTGAGCAGTTCTTC. Amino acids: CAISDLAGGRSEQFF.

This clonotype was found a few times. The V call is TRBV29-1, the J call TRBJ2-5; 8 nucleotides match TRBD2. This CDR3 contains 14 residues. Trimming cost V 6 bases and J 4 bases; bases outside gene matches: 10. CDR1 and CDR2 (germline): SQVTM, ANQGSEA. The CDR3: CSVRPGGRGETQYF. In DNA, the CDR3 is TGCAGCGTGAGACCGGGGGGGCGGGGAGAGACCCAGTACTTC.

The chain recombines TRBV20-1 with TRBJ2-1, with 10 bases matching TRBD1. The trim removed 0 bases at V and 6 bases at J, leaving 5 bases unmatched. The germline V gene has CDR1 DFQATT and CDR2 SNEGSKA (reference sequence). This CDR3 spans 15 amino acids. Here the CDR3 reads CSARDGQGDFNEQFF. The CDR3 bases are TGCAGTGCTAGAGATGGACAGGGGGATTTCAATGAGCAGTTCTTC.

This clonotype was counted a few times. The chain employs TRBV12-3 or TRBV12-4 and TRBJ2-5, with D possibly TRBD2 on 7 matching bases. V lost 7 bases to trimming and J lost 5 bases, with 14 bases between them. This CDR3 has 13 residues. CDR3 amino acids: CASKVGGRETQYF. CDR3 nucleotide sequence: TGTGCCAGCAAAGTGGGGGGGCGGGAGACCCAGTACTTC.

This clonotype was picked up a small number of times. This chain's CDR3 is CAISGTSGPTDTQYF. The CDR3, as DNA: TGTGCCATCAGTGGGACTAGCGGACCCACAGATACGCAGTATTTT. V gene TRBV10-3 combines with J gene TRBJ2-3; TRBD2 aligns across 10 bases. This CDR3 comprises 15 residues. V shed 4 bases, J shed 2 bases, and the junction held 3 bases outside the gene matches. Germline CDR1 ENHRY, CDR2 SYGVKD.

The rearrangement links TRBV10-3 to TRBJ2-7, with 7 bases matching TRBD1. Germline CDR1 is ENHRY and CDR2 is SYGVKD. V dropped 4 bases and J dropped 0; count of bases not matched to a gene: 3. The CDR3 is made up of 14 amino acids. CDR3 in amino acids: CAISGTGSSYEQYF. CDR3 in DNA: TGTGCCATCAGTGGGACAGGCAGCTCCTACGAGCAGTACTTC.

This clonotype was counted only a few times. The V gene is TRBV20-1, the J gene TRBJ2-3, with D hard to call. The CDR3 is 12 amino acids. The V and J ends lost 0 bases and 7 bases respectively, with 8 bases between them. CDR1 is DFQATT, CDR2 SNEGSKA, per germline (reference sequence). The CDR3 reads CSARDPANTQYF. The CDR3 DNA reads as TGCAGTGCTAGAGACCCCGCGAATACGCAGTATTTT.

This clonotype came up a few times. The chain employs TRBV20-1 and TRBJ2-1; TRBD2 might be the D (6 bases). Trimming left V 5 bases short and J 0 bases short, with 11 bases between. The CDR3 totals 14 residues. CDR1 DFQATT and CDR2 SNEGSKA come from the germline V gene (reference sequence). The CDR3 DNA reads TGCAGTGCTCCCCGGGGGAGCTCCTACAATGAGCAGTTCTTC. Translated, it gives CSAPRGSSYNEQFF.

This clonotype was detected a few times. This rearrangement joins TRBV5-1 to TRBJ1-2, with TRBD1 as a possible D gene (5 bases). Trimming took off 0 bases at V and 8 bases at J, with 23 bases between the two ends. CDR1 SGHRS and CDR2 YFSETQ come from the germline V gene. The CDR3 covers 17 residues. The DNA of the CDR3 is TGCGCCAGCAGCTTGGCCTCTAGCCCCGGGACTCCGGGCGGCTACACCTTC. Its protein product is CASSLASSPGTPGGYTF.

This clonotype has more than one count but fewer than ten. J is TRBJ2-1 and V is TRBV6-5; D is ambiguous. The ends were cut back, 4 bases at V and 6 bases at J, with 10 bases in the middle. Per the germline V gene, CDR1 is MNHEY and CDR2 is SVGAGI. The length of the CDR3 is 13 residues. CDR3 coding DNA: TGTGCCAGCAGTTTGTCAGTATCCAATGAGCAGTTCTTC. It is translated as CASSLSVSNEQFF.

A single count supports this clonotype. The chain has TRBV18 and TRBJ2-1; 10 nucleotides match TRBD1. Trimming at V came to 4 bases and at J to 6 bases, leaving 6 bases not matched to a gene. The CDR3 is 15 amino acids. Germline V gene sequence: CDR1 KGHSH, CDR2 LQKENI. The DNA for the CDR3 is TGTGCCAGCTCACGCGACAGGGGGCCCATCAATGAGCAGTTCTTC. Its protein is CASSRDRGPINEQFF.

This clonotype was found a few times. The J gene is TRBJ2-1, the V gene TRBV6-1; D call uncertain. The CDR3 consists of 15 residues. Trimming cost V 2 bases and J 4 bases, with 12 bases left between them. CDR1 and CDR2 (germline): MNHNS, SASEGT. CDR3 DNA sequence: TGTGCCAGCAGTGAATTCCGCGGAAATTACAATGAGCAGTTCTTC. Translated: CASSEFRGNYNEQFF.

The chain is built from TRBV29-1 and TRBJ2-5; tentatively, D is TRBD2 (5 bases). Looked up from germline, CDR1 is SQVTM and CDR2 is ANQGSEA. The V and J ends lost 4 bases and 1 base respectively, with 13 bases between them. This CDR3 region has 14 residues. The CDR3 bases are TGCAGCGTTGCGGTACTAGTCGGCCAAGAGACCCAGTACTTC. Its translation is CSVAVLVGQETQYF.

This clonotype was seen a handful of times. The chain is built from TRBV20-1 and TRBJ2-4; 7 bases fit TRBD1. This CDR3 is built from 12 residues. The V gene's germline CDR1 is DFQATT and CDR2 SNEGSKA (reference sequence). V gave up 0 bases and J gave up 14 bases; unmatched junction bases: 7. The CDR3 sequence: CSARDRATGEYF. CDR3 bases: TGCAGTGCTAGAGATAGAGCCACAGGGGAGTACTTC.

The rearrangement uses TRBV6-5 and TRBJ2-3; the match to TRBD2 covers 8 bases. CDR3 length: 17 amino acids. With 0 bases clipped from V and 2 bases from J, the junction kept 7 bases outside the gene matches. The germline V gene encodes CDR1 MNHEY and CDR2 SVGAGI. Here the CDR3 reads CASSYSILAELTDTQYF. The DNA for the CDR3 is TGTGCCAGCAGTTACTCGATACTAGCGGAGCTCACAGATACGCAGTATTTT.

V is TRBV6-2 or TRBV6-3 and J is TRBJ2-7; D gene unclear. Trimming shortened V by 10 bases and J by 6 bases, and 16 bases separated the two germline ends. The CDR3 length is 12 residues. Germline lookup yields CDR1 MNHEY and CDR2 SVGEGT. The chain's CDR3 is CATQPEWGEQYF. CDR3 bases: TGTGCCACCCAGCCAGAATGGGGCGAGCAGTACTTC.